Below are 14 T cell receptor beta chains sequenced from a single sample in a study of cytomegalovirus exposure and HLA in healthy donors. Use of 60 Vbeta and 13 Jbeta primers characterized the PCR. Profiled with immunoSEQ multiplex PCR; TCRdb holds only in-frame clones, not every one. The repertoire consists of approximately 160,000 clones, with approximately 77% occurring once and the leading ten covering roughly 7.5%. Sequenced: PBMCs. All receptors come from a male donor in good health and CMV-seropositive.

J is TRBJ1-2 and V is TRBV25-1; D uncertain. Trimming took 5 bases from V and 4 from J, leaving 11 bases between them. Germline V gene lookup returns CDR1 MGHDK and CDR2 SYGVNS. The CDR3 extends over 13 amino acids. DNA of the CDR3: TGTGCCAGCAGTCCTCAACCGGGCTATGGCTACACCTTC. As protein: CASSPQPGYGYTF.

This sequence joins TRBV10-2 and TRBJ1-6; TRBD1 might be the D (6 bases). This CDR3 region has 13 residues. Germline values: CDR1 WSHSY, CDR2 SAAADI. V was trimmed by 7 bases and J by 3 bases, leaving 7 bases between them. The CDR3 sequence is CASKGDYNSPLHF. In nucleotides, the CDR3 is TGCGCCAGCAAGGGGGACTATAATTCACCCCTCCACTTT.

This clone was recorded once. The V and J genes are TRBV30 and TRBJ1-1, with TRBD1 as a possible D gene (5 bases). The ends were cut back, 1 base at V and 11 bases at J, with 23 bases in the middle. From germline, CDR1 is GTSNPN and CDR2 SVGIG (reference sequence). CDR3 length: 15 amino acids. CDR3 sequence: CAWSARARALKGAFF. The CDR3 DNA sequence: TGTGCCTGGAGTGCTCGCGCCAGGGCACTAAAAGGGGCTTTCTTT.

This chain uses TRBV5-6 with TRBJ1-4; D possibly corresponds to TRBD1 (6 bases). Germline loops: CDR1 SGHDT, CDR2 YYEEEE. V was pared by 4 bases and J by 7 bases, with 8 bases between. CDR3 length: 12 amino acids. The CDR3 spells CASSPQGEKLFF. CDR3 DNA sequence: TGTGCCAGCAGCCCACAGGGTGAAAAACTGTTTTTT.

The chain joins TRBV6-6 to TRBJ1-6; 7 nucleotides line up with TRBD1. Germline trimming cut 6 bases from V and 4 bases from J; bases unmatched to any gene: 9. CDR3 length: 16 amino acids. Germline V lookup: CDR1 MNHNY, CDR2 SVGAGI (reference sequence). Written as DNA, the CDR3 is TGTGCCAGCAGGGCCCAGGGGGGATCTTATAATTCACCCCTCCACTTT. Translation gives CASRAQGGSYNSPLHF.

This clone occurred many times. The V and J genes are TRBV6-4 and TRBJ1-5; D might be TRBD1 (5 bases). Germline CDR1 MRHNA, CDR2 SNTAGT. V lost 7 bases and J 0 bases, leaving 16 bases between the germline ends. This CDR3 is 16 amino acids long. The CDR3 DNA reads TGTGCCAGCACCCTATGGAGGGGAAATAGCAATCAGCCCCAGCATTTT. Its translation is CASTLWRGNSNQPQHF.

This clone has only a few counts. V and J are TRBV4-3 and TRBJ2-5; 13 bases align to TRBD2. The CDR3 has 16 amino acids. After removal of 6 bases from V and 0 bases from J, the junction contained 4 bases not matched to a gene. Germline assignment: CDR1 LGHNA and CDR2 YSLEER. The CDR3 sequence: CASSLGLAGDQETQYF. The DNA for the CDR3 is TGCGCCAGCAGTCTCGGACTAGCGGGGGACCAAGAGACCCAGTACTTC.

As regards this clone: Other nucleotide sequences from this sample produce the same CDR3. J is TRBJ2-2 and V is TRBV2; D gene uncertain. Germline CDR1 reads SNHLY; CDR2 reads FYNNEI. The CDR3 has 11 amino acids. Trimming left V 9 bases short and J 6 bases short, with 8 bases between. DNA for the CDR3: TGTGCCAGTAGAGAGGCCGGGGAGCTGTTTTTT. Amino acids: CASREAGELFF.

The J gene is TRBJ1-2, the V gene TRBV11-1, with TRBD1 matching 9 bases. The CDR3 sequence is 15 residues long. In germline, CDR1 is SGHAT, CDR2 FQDESV (reference sequence). The junction had 7 bases not matched to a gene; V was cut back by 4 bases and J by 4 bases. The CDR3, as DNA: TGTGCCAGCAGCTCCGGACAGGGGCCCTTCTATGGCTACACCTTC. Protein product: CASSSGQGPFYGYTF.

The CDR3 spells CASTPGTGAYEQYF. Here the CDR3 DNA reads TGTGCCAGCACCCCTGGGACAGGGGCCTACGAGCAGTACTTC. The J gene is TRBJ2-5, the V gene TRBV2, with 10 bases fitting TRBD1. The end of the DNA aligns better with TRBJ2-7, so the J call may be wrong. This CDR3 is 14 amino acids long. Germline V CDR1 and CDR2: SNHLY, FYNNEI.

J is TRBJ2-2 and V is TRBV4-1; 7 positions match TRBD2. The germline V gene has CDR1 MGHRA and CDR2 YSYEKL. V lost 6 bases, J lost 0 bases, and 10 bases stayed unmatched. There are 17 residues in the CDR3. The CDR3 sequence is CASSPRGGIANTGELFF. The CDR3, as DNA: TGCGCCAGCAGTCCGCGCGGGGGTATCGCGAACACCGGGGAGCTGTTTTTT.

V and J are TRBV4-1 and TRBJ2-2; 8 bases match TRBD2. V trimming: 3 bases; J trimming: 2 bases; junction bases outside the gene matches: 8. This CDR3 is built from 17 residues. CDR1 is MGHRA and CDR2 is YSYEKL in the germline V gene. DNA of the CDR3: TGCGCCAGCAGCCAGTTTACTAGCGGCGTAAACACCGGGGAGCTGTTTTTT. It is translated as CASSQFTSGVNTGELFF.

This clone turned up a few times. V and J are TRBV14 and TRBJ1-2; TRBD1 agrees at 7 bases. Looked up from germline, CDR1 is SGHDN and CDR2 is FVKESK. V dropped 4 bases and J dropped 4; count of bases not matched to a gene: 3. The CDR3 has 13 residues. The CDR3 here is CASSLGTAYGYTF. DNA for the CDR3: TGTGCCAGCAGCCTAGGGACAGCCTATGGCTACACCTTC.

V usage is TRBV5-1 and J usage is TRBJ1-2; D gene unclear. The germline V and J ends were trimmed by 0 bases and 2 bases, with 5 bases remaining between them. Germline values: CDR1 SGHRS, CDR2 YFSETQ. This CDR3 comprises 13 residues. The CDR3 bases are TGCGCCAGCAGCTTGGAAAGCAACTATGGCTACACCTTC. It specifies CASSLESNYGYTF.